The source of this TCR beta chain is a study of cytotoxic CD8 clonotypes in ibrutinib-treated CLL. Germline lookup yields CDR1 MNHEY and CDR2 SVGAGI. Trimming removed 6 bases at V and 3 bases at J, with 15 bases between. The CDR3 length is 14 residues. TCRdb keeps only in-frame clones here, not all; method: immunoSEQ multiplex PCR. The table records some 290,000 clones, around four fifths of them present only once. The sequences come from PBMCs, collected before ibrutinib treatment. The TCR sequence derives from a human donor with chronic lymphocytic leukemia. The V call is TRBV6-5, the J call TRBJ2-7, with D possibly being TRBD1 (6 bases). As DNA, the CDR3 is TGTGCCAGCAGCCGAAGGACAGACAACTACGAGCAGTACTTC. This gives the protein CASSRRTDNYEQYF.